What follows are 27 T cell receptor beta chains derived from one specimen sequenced in a study of blood T cell repertoires in COVID-19. Generated by immunoSEQ multiplex PCR, the TCRdb table keeps only in-frame clones and is missing some. The table lists roughly 41,000 clones, roughly 85% of them singletons. The sample consisted of peripheral blood. The receptors were gathered from a man aged 60 to 75 with acute or convalescent COVID-19.

This rearrangement joins TRBV10-2 to TRBJ1-5; no definite D call. The CDR3 length is 14 residues. Germline CDR1 is WSHSY and CDR2 is SAAADI. V shed 2 bases and J shed 2 bases, with 7 bases lying between them. CDR3 protein: CASSENGGNQPQHF. CDR3 bases: TGCGCCAGCAGTGAGAACGGGGGCAATCAGCCCCAGCATTTT.

V gene TRBV9 combines with J gene TRBJ2-7, with D possibly being TRBD2 (7 bases). Per the germline V gene, CDR1 is SGDLS and CDR2 is YYNGEE. Trimming took 0 bases from V and 5 from J, leaving 12 bases between them. The CDR3 runs to 14 residues. The CDR3 here is CASSVGGGADEQYF. The CDR3 DNA reads as TGTGCCAGCAGCGTAGGAGGGGGGGCTGACGAGCAGTACTTC.

The genes are TRBV21-1 and TRBJ1-5; TRBD1, the table's D call, lacks a check against the DNA. TRBV21-1 is a pseudogene segment. The CDR3 runs 16 residues. CDR3 protein: CASSNGRTGPNQPQHF. In nucleotides, the CDR3 is TGTGCCAGCAGCAACGGACGGACAGGTCCAAATCAGCCCCAGCATTTT.

This clone came up a few times. The CDR3 loop is CASSYMLDRGLAGELFF. CDR3 coding DNA: TGTGCCAGCAGTTACATGTTGGACAGGGGGCTCGCCGGGGAGCTGTTTTTT. The chain links TRBV6-2 or TRBV6-3 to TRBJ2-2; 11 positions agree with TRBD1. The CDR3 is made up of 17 amino acids. Germline values: CDR1 MNHEY, CDR2 SVGEGT. The trim removed 2 bases at V and 6 bases at J, leaving 8 bases unmatched.

V gene TRBV4-3 combines with J gene TRBJ2-5; 11 bases match TRBD2. This CDR3 region has 15 residues. The J segment lost 8 bases and the V segment lost 0 bases, leaving 5 bases of the junction unmatched. Germline V gives CDR1 LGHNA, CDR2 YSLEER. The CDR3 DNA follows: TGCGCCAGCAGCCAAGAAGGTCTAGCGGGGGGTACCCAGTACTTC. Its protein product is CASSQEGLAGGTQYF.

This rearrangement joins TRBV4-3 to TRBJ1-2; the match to TRBD1 covers 8 bases. CDR3 length equals 13 residues. Germline assignment: CDR1 LGHNA and CDR2 YSLEER. With 3 bases clipped from V and 8 bases from J, the junction kept 5 bases outside the gene matches. CDR3 nucleotide sequence: TGCGCCAGCAGCCATCAGGGGGCGCGAGGCTACACCTTC. Translating gives CASSHQGARGYTF.

This chain uses TRBV14 with TRBJ2-7; 10 bases are shared with TRBD1. V lost 5 bases and J lost 3; bases outside the gene matches: 19. Germline loops: CDR1 SGHDN, CDR2 FVKESK. This CDR3 comprises 19 residues. In DNA, the CDR3 is TGTGCCAGCAGCTCAAGAAGGATTCATGGGGACAGGGGAGTCTACGAGCAGTACTTC. It translates to CASSSRRIHGDRGVYEQYF.

V gene TRBV30 combines with J gene TRBJ1-5; 7 nucleotides line up with TRBD1. Trimming removed 2 bases from V and 6 bases from J; junction bases left unmatched: 10. Germline CDR1 reads GTSNPN; CDR2 reads SVGIG (reference sequence). The CDR3 has 15 residues. CDR3 sequence: CAWSLPDRVGQPQHF. DNA for the CDR3: TGTGCCTGGAGTTTACCAGACAGGGTGGGTCAGCCCCAGCATTTT.

This chain connects TRBV13 to TRBJ2-5; 7 positions match TRBD1. Per the germline V gene, CDR1 is PRHDT and CDR2 is FYEKMQ (reference sequence). The CDR3 consists of 16 residues. V gave up 5 bases and J gave up 5 bases; unmatched junction bases: 14. The CDR3 here is CASSNPEDRVTETQYF. The CDR3 region has the DNA TGTGCCAGCAGCAATCCAGAAGACAGGGTTACGGAGACCCAGTACTTC.

The J gene is TRBJ1-4, the V gene TRBV5-1; 9 nucleotides line up with TRBD1. V shed 0 bases and J 2 bases; nucleotides not matched to a gene: 2. Per the germline V gene, CDR1 is SGHRS and CDR2 is YFSETQ. This CDR3 is 16 amino acids long. Here the CDR3 DNA reads TGCGCCAGCAGCTTGGGAGGGACAGGGACTAATGAAAAACTGTTTTTT. Its translation is CASSLGGTGTNEKLFF.

The V and J genes are TRBV19 and TRBJ1-1, with D possibly matching TRBD1 (5 bases). The V end lost 5 bases, the J end lost 0 bases, and 13 bases lay between the germline ends. The CDR3 has 15 residues. The germline V gene has CDR1 LNHDA and CDR2 SQIVND (reference sequence). In DNA, the CDR3 is TGTGCCAGTAGTCCTTTAGGGGACTTGAACACTGAAGCTTTCTTT. Its protein is CASSPLGDLNTEAFF.

J is TRBJ2-7 and V is TRBV13; D ambiguous. Germline assignment: CDR1 PRHDT and CDR2 FYEKMQ (reference sequence). This CDR3 is built from 12 residues. V lost 5 bases, J lost 0 bases, and 5 bases lay in between. The CDR3 here is CASSRSSYEQYF. The CDR3 DNA reads TGTGCCAGCAGCCGGAGCTCCTACGAGCAGTACTTC.

The gene calls are TRBV9 and TRBJ2-2, with unresolved D. The germline V gene encodes CDR1 SGDLS and CDR2 YYNGEE. This CDR3 is 15 amino acids long. Trimming shortened V by 4 bases and J by 4 bases, and 14 bases separated the two germline ends. The CDR3 coding sequence is TGTGCCAGCAGCCCATCGAGGAGAGGCACCGGGGAGCTGTTTTTT. The encoded protein is CASSPSRRGTGELFF.

The rearrangement links TRBV7-5 to TRBJ1-2; the table names TRBD1, a call not compared with the DNA. TRBV7-5 is given as a pseudogene. The CDR3 consists of 13 residues. The CDR3 DNA follows: TGTGCCAGAAGAGGACACCTTGGCTATGGCTACACCTTC. Translated, it gives CARRGHLGYGYTF.

The J gene is TRBJ1-1, the V gene TRBV6-5, with D maybe TRBD1 (5 bases). This CDR3 spans 15 amino acids. Germline V gene data show CDR1 as MNHEY and CDR2 as SVGAGI. V gave up 7 bases and J gave up 1 base, with 16 bases separating them. The CDR3 sequence: CASIPLGTKNTEAFF. CDR3 nucleotide sequence: TGTGCCAGCATCCCATTGGGGACTAAGAACACTGAAGCTTTCTTT.

The rearrangement joins TRBV10-1 to TRBJ2-1, with 10 bases fitting TRBD1. Germline V CDR1 and CDR2: WNHNN, SYGVQD (reference sequence). The V and J ends lost 0 bases and 6 bases, in that order; junction bases with no gene match: 8. The CDR3 has 17 amino acids. The CDR3 spells CASSESIGTGVANEQFF. The CDR3, as DNA: TGCGCCAGCAGTGAGTCGATTGGGACAGGGGTCGCCAATGAGCAGTTCTTC.

This chain links TRBV29-1 with TRBJ1-2; no reliable D call. This CDR3 is 11 amino acids long. Germline CDR1 and CDR2: SQVTM and ANQGSEA. Trimming removed 2 bases at V and 1 base at J, with 2 bases between. The CDR3 here is CSVELNYGYTF. CDR3 nucleotides: TGCAGCGTTGAACTTAACTATGGCTACACCTTC.

The CDR3 nucleotides are TGTGCCAGTAGTATATCAGACACCTGGAATCAGCCCCAGCATTTT. It codes for CASSISDTWNQPQHF. The V call is TRBV19, the J call TRBJ1-5; D is unresolved. V lost 2 bases and J lost 4, with 12 bases in between. This CDR3 is built from 15 residues. In germline, CDR1 is LNHDA, CDR2 SQIVND (reference sequence).

The J gene is TRBJ2-3, the V gene TRBV19; tentatively, D is TRBD1 (5 bases). There are 14 residues in the CDR3. Germline-derived CDR1 and CDR2 are LNHDA and SQIVND (reference sequence). The ends were cut back, 3 bases at V and 2 bases at J, with 9 bases in the middle. CDR3 loop: CASSIRAYTDTQYF. In DNA, the CDR3 is TGTGCCAGTAGTATCAGGGCCTACACAGATACGCAGTATTTT.

This chain links TRBV18 with TRBJ1-1; D possibly corresponds to TRBD1 (6 bases). Trimming removed 4 bases at V and 1 base at J, with 7 bases between. From germline, CDR1 is KGHSH and CDR2 LQKENI. The CDR3 runs to 13 residues. Written as DNA, the CDR3 is TGTGCCAGCTCACAGGACAGGAACACTGAAGCTTTCTTT. Translating it yields CASSQDRNTEAFF.

The J gene is TRBJ2-1, the V gene TRBV7-8, with 9 bases matching TRBD2. Germline assignment: CDR1 SGHVS and CDR2 FQNEAQ. The V gene end was trimmed by 0 bases and the J gene end by 3 bases; junction bases not matched to a gene: 6. CDR3 length equals 17 residues. This CDR3 reads CASSLAAGGPLYNEQFF. The CDR3 DNA reads TGTGCCAGCAGCTTAGCGGCGGGGGGGCCCCTCTACAATGAGCAGTTCTTC.

The chain couples TRBV6-1 to TRBJ2-3, with a weak D call TRBD1 (6 bases). The CDR3 contains 15 residues. CDR1 is MNHNS and CDR2 is SASEGT in the germline V gene. Trimming took 2 bases from V and 4 from J, leaving 13 bases between them. CDR3: CASSELGGRADTQYF. Written as DNA, the CDR3 is TGTGCCAGCAGTGAATTAGGGGGACGGGCAGATACGCAGTATTTT.

The CDR3 here is CASSSEFGGYGYTF. The DNA for the CDR3 is TGTGCCAGCAGCTCGGAATTCGGAGGCTATGGCTACACCTTC. The chain uses TRBV5-4 and TRBJ1-2, with unresolved D. Germline CDR1 and CDR2: SGHNT and YYREEE (reference sequence). The CDR3 consists of 14 residues. V gave up 3 bases and J gave up 4 bases, with 13 bases separating them.

This rearrangement joins TRBV1 to TRBJ1-1; the table's D call of TRBD1 was not tested on the DNA. TRBV1 is listed as a pseudogene. This CDR3 region has 16 residues. As DNA, the CDR3 is TGCACCAGCAGCCTGGACAGGGGGCAGGAGAGCACTGAAGCTTTCTTT. Protein product: CTSSLDRGQESTEAFF.

This clone has just one count. The V and J genes are TRBV10-1 and TRBJ2-1, with TRBD1 as a possible D gene (6 bases). Germline V gene lookup returns CDR1 WNHNN and CDR2 SYGVQD (reference sequence). The ends were cut back, 6 bases at V and 3 bases at J, with 18 bases in the middle. The CDR3 is made up of 16 amino acids. The CDR3 DNA reads TGCGCCAGCAGCCGGGACACCCCTTTGAGCTACAATGAGCAGTTCTTC. Amino acids: CASSRDTPLSYNEQFF.

This chain links TRBV7-9 with TRBJ1-2; D unclear. This CDR3 is built from 14 residues. Trimming cost V 3 bases and J 5 bases, with 13 bases left between them. Germline V gene sequence: CDR1 SEHNR, CDR2 FQNEAQ (reference sequence). The CDR3 region is CASSLGDSPYGYTF. In DNA, the CDR3 is TGTGCCAGCAGCTTGGGAGACTCCCCTTATGGCTACACCTTC.

This chain connects TRBV6-6 to TRBJ1-5; 7 bases are a match to TRBD1. There are 14 residues in the CDR3. In germline, CDR1 is MNHNY, CDR2 SVGAGI (reference sequence). Trimming took 6 bases from V and 1 from J; bases not matched to a gene: 3. The chain's CDR3 is CASSPGQSNQPQHF. The CDR3 DNA sequence: TGTGCCAGCAGCCCGGGACAGAGCAATCAGCCCCAGCATTTT.